The entry below gives a single T cell receptor (beta chain) sequence along with its context. Its antigen is still unknown. The source of the sample is a study of PD-1 blockade in classical Hodgkin lymphoma. Broader study findings: Relapsed/refractory patients reportedly had the lowest baseline TCR diversity, below newly diagnosed patients, who were below healthy donors.

The time point: newly diagnosed, previously untreated cHL patient sample. The germline V gene encodes CDR1 SGHTA and CDR2 FQGNSA. This CDR3 has 15 residues. Trimming stripped 10 bases from V and 3 bases from J, with 19 bases between. Method: immunoSEQ multiplex PCR; TCRdb's copy keeps in-frame clones and lacks some. The sample lists 70,000 or so clones; about 93% were seen once. This receptor was identified in a human donor with classical Hodgkin lymphoma. The J gene is TRBJ2-1, the V gene TRBV7-2, with D unclear. Sequencing input: peripheral blood mononuclear cells (PBMCs). DNA for the CDR3: TGTGCCACCGATTCGATAGGTGGAAACTACAATGAGCAGTTCTTC. Its translation is CATDSIGGNYNEQFF.